This TCR beta chain was captured in a study of T cells after posttransplantation cyclophosphamide. Study results and limitations: Recipient CMV seropositivity and CMV reactivation strongly tracked TRB clonality. Donor-recipient repertoire similarity was low at 1-2 months, rising over year one.

The data were produced by immunoSEQ multiplex PCR, yet TCRdb's version contains in-frame clones alone and is incomplete. This table holds 25,000 to 30,000 clones, about nine tenths found once. A word on this clone: Its target is not known.

CDR1 is SGHTA, CDR2 FQGNSA, per germline. The CDR3 has 14 residues. J was trimmed by 4 bases and V by 6 bases; bases with no gene match: 4. Peripheral blood was collected from the related graft donor on the marrow donation day. The receptor was isolated from a middle-aged man. The chain employs TRBV7-2 and TRBJ1-1, with 11 bases that match TRBD1. Specimen: PBMCs. The CDR3 sequence: CASRLGQGVTEAFF. In DNA, the CDR3 is TGTGCCAGCAGGTTGGGACAGGGGGTCACTGAAGCTTTCTTT.